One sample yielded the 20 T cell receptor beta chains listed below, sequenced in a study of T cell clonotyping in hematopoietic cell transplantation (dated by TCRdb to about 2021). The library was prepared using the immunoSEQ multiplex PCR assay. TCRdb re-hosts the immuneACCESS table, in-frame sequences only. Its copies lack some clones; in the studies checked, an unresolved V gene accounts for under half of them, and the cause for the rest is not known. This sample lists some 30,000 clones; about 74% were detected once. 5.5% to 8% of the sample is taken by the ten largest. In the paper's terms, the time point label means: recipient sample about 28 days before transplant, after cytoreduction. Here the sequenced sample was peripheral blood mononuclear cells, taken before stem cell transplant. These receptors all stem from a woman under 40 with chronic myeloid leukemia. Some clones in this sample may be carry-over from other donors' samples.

Here the CDR3 reads CATLAGSLSYEQYF. The CDR3 DNA reads as TGTGCCACCCTAGCGGGGTCCCTTTCCTACGAGCAGTACTTC. The V call is TRBV10-3, the J call TRBJ2-7, with TRBD2 matching over 9 bases. CDR1 is ENHRY, CDR2 SYGVKD, per germline. The CDR3 extends over 14 amino acids. V trimming: 10 bases; J trimming: 1 base; junction bases outside the gene matches: 8.

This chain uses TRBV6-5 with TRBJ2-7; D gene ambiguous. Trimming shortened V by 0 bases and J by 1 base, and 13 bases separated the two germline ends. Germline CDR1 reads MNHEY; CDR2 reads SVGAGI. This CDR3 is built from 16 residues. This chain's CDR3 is CASSYSRTAQSYEQYF. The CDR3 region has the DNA TGTGCCAGCAGTTACTCGCGTACAGCTCAATCCTACGAGCAGTACTTC.

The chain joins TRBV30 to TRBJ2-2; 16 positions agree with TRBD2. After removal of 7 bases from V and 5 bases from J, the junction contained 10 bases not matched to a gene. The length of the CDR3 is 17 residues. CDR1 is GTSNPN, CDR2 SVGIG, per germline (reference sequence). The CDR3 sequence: CASPGTSGGAITGELFF. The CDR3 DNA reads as TGTGCCTCCCCCGGGACTAGCGGGGGGGCCATTACCGGGGAGCTGTTTTTT.

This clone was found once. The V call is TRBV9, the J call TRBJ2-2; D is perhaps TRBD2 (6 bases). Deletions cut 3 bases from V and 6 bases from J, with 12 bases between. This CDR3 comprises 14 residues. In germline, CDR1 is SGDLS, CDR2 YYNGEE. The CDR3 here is CASSARLVPGELFF. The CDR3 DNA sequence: TGTGCCAGCAGCGCCCGACTAGTTCCCGGGGAGCTGTTTTTT.

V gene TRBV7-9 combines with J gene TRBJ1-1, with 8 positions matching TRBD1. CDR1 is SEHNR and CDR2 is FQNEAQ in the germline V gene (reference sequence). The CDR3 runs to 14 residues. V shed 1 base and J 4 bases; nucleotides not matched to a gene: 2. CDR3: CASSLGTGTTEAFF. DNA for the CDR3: TGTGCCAGCAGCTTAGGGACAGGGACCACTGAAGCTTTCTTT. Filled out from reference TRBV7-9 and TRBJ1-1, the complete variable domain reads DTGVSQNPRHKITKRGQNVTFRCDPISEHNRLYWYRQTLGQGPEFLTYFQNEAQLEKSRLLSDRFSAERPKGSFSTLEIQRTEQGDSAMYLCASSLGTGTTEAFFGQGTRLTVV.

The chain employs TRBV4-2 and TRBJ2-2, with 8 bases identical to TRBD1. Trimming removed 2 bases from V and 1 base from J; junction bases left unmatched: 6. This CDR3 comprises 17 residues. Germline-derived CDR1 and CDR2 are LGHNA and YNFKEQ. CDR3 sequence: CASSQIGQGMNTGELFF. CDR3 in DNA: TGTGCCAGCAGCCAAATAGGACAGGGAATGAACACCGGGGAGCTGTTTTTT.

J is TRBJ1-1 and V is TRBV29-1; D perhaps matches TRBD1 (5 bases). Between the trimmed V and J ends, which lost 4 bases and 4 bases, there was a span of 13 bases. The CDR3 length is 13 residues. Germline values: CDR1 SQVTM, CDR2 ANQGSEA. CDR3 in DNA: TGCAGCGTTGTCGGACAAACCGGCACTGAAGCTTTCTTT. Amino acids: CSVVGQTGTEAFF.

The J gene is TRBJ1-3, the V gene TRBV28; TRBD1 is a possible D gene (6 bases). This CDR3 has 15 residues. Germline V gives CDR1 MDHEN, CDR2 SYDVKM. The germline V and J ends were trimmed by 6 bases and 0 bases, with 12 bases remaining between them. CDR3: CASSLIQGSGNTIYF. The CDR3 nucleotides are TGTGCCAGCAGCTTGATACAGGGCTCTGGAAACACCATATATTTT.

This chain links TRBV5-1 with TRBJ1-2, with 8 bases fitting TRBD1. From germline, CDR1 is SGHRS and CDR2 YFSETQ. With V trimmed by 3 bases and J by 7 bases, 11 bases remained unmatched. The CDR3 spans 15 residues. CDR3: CASSSPGQGKIGYTF. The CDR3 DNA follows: TGCGCCAGCAGCTCCCCCGGACAGGGTAAAATTGGCTACACCTTC.

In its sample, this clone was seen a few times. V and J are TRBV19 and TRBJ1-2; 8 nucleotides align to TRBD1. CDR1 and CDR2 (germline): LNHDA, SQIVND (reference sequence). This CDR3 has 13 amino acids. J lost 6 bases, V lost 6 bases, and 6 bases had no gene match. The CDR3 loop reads CASSDRGGDGYTF. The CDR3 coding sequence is TGTGCCAGTAGCGACAGGGGCGGTGATGGCTACACCTTC. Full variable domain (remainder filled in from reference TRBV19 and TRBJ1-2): DGGITQSPKYLFRKEGQNVTLSCEQNLNHDAMYWYRQDPGQGLRLIYYSQIVNDFQKGDIAEGYSVSREKKESFPLTVTSAQKNPTAFYLCASSDRGGDGYTFGSGTRLTVV.

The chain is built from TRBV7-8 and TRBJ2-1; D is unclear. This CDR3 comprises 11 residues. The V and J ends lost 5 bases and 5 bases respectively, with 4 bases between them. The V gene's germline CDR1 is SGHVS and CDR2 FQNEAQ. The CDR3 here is CASSPHNEQFF. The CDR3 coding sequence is TGTGCCAGCAGCCCGCACAATGAGCAGTTCTTC.

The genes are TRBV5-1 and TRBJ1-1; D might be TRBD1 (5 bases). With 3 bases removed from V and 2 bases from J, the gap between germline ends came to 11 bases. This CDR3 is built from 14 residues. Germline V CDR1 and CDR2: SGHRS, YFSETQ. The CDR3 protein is CASSSSGGNTEAFF. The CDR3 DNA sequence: TGCGCCAGCAGCTCCTCGGGGGGAAACACTGAAGCTTTCTTT.

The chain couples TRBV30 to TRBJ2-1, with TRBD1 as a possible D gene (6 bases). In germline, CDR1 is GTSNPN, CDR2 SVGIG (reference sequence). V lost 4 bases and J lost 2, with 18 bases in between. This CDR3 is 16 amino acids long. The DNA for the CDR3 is TGTGCCTGGAAAATAACCGGGACACTTACCTACAATGAGCAGTTCTTC. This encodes CAWKITGTLTYNEQFF.

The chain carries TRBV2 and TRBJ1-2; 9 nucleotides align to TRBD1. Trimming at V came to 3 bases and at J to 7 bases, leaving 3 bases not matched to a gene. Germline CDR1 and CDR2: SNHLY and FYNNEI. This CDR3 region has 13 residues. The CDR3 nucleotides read TGTGCCAGCAGTGACAACAGGGGGCTTGGCTACACCTTC. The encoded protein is CASSDNRGLGYTF.

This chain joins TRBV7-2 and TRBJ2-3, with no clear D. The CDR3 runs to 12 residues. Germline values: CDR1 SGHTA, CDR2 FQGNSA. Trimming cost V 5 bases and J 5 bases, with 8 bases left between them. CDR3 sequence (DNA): TGTGCCAGCAGCATCTACATAGATACGCAGTATTTT. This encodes CASSIYIDTQYF. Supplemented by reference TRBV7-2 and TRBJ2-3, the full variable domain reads GAGVSQSPSNKVTEKGKDVELRCDPISGHTALYWYRQSLGQGLEFLIYFQGNSAPDKSGLPSDRFSAERTGGSVSTLTIQRTQQEDSAVYLCASSIYIDTQYFGPGTRLTVL.

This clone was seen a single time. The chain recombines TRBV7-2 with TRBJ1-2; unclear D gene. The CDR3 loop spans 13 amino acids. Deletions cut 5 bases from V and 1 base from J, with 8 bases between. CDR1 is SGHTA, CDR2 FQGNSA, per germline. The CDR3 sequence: CASSPTLNYGYTF. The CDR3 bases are TGTGCCAGCAGCCCGACCCTTAACTATGGCTACACCTTC.

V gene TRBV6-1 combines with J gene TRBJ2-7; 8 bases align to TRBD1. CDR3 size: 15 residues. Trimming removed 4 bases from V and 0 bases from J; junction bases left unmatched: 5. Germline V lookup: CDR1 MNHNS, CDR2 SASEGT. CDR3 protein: CASSARTGSSYEQYV. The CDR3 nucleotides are TGTGCCAGCAGTGCAAGGACAGGGAGCTCCTACGAGCAGTACGTC.

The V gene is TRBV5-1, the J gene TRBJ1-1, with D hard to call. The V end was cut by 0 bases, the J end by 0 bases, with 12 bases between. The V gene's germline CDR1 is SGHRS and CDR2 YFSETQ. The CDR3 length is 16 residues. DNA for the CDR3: TGCGCCAGCAGCTTGGGGGTGGGAGGCTTGAACACTGAAGCTTTCTTT. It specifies CASSLGVGGLNTEAFF.

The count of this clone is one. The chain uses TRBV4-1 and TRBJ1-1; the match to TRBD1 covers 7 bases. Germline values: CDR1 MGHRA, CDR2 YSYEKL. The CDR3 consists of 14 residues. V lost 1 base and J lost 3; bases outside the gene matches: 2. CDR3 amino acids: CASSQVTGDTEAFF. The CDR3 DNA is TGCGCCAGCAGCCAAGTCACAGGGGACACTGAAGCTTTCTTT.

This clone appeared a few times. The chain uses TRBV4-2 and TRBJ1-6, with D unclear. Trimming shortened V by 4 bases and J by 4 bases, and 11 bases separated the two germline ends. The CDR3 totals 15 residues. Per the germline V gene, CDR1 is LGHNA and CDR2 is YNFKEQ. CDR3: CASSPSYGYNSPLHF. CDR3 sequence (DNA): TGTGCCAGCAGCCCTAGCTACGGGTATAATTCACCCCTCCACTTT.